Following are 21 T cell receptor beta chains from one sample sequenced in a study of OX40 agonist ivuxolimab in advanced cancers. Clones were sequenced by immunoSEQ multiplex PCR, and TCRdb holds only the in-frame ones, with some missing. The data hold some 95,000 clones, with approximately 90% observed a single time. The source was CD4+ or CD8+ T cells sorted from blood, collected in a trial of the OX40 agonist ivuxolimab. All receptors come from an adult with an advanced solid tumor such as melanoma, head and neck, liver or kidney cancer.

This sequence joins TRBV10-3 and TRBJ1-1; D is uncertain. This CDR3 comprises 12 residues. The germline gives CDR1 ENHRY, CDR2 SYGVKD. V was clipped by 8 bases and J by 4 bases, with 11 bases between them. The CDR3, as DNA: TGTGCCATCTCAACAGAGGGCACTGAAGCTTTCTTT. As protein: CAISTEGTEAFF.

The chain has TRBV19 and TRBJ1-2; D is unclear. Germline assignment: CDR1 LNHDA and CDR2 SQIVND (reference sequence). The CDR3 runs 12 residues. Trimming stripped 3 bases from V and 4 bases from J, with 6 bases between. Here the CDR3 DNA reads TGTGCCAGTAGTATTGCAACCTATGGCTACACCTTC. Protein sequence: CASSIATYGYTF.

CDR3 in DNA: TGCGCCAGCAGTAAACTAGCGGGAAACACAGATACGCAGTATTTT. It specifies CASSKLAGNTDTQYF. The chain carries TRBV23-1 and TRBJ2-3; 10 nucleotides agree with TRBD2. TRBV23-1 is known as an ORF, though its function is uncertain. V lost 5 bases and J lost 2; bases outside the gene matches: 4. The CDR3 loop spans 15 amino acids.

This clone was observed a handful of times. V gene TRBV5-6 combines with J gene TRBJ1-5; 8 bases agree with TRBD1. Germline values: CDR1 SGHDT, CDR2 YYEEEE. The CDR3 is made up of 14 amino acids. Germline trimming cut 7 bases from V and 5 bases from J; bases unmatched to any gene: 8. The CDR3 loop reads CASGTTGGHQPQHF. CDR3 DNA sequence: TGTGCCAGCGGCACCACAGGGGGGCATCAGCCCCAGCATTTT.

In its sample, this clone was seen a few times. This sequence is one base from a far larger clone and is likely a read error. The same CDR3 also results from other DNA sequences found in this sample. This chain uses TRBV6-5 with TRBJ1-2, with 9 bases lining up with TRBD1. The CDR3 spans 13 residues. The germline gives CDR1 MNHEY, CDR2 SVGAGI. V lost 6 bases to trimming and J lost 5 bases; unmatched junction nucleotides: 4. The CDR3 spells CASSPGTGYGYTF. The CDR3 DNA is TGTGCCAGCAGCCCCGGGACAGGGTATGGCTACACCTTC.

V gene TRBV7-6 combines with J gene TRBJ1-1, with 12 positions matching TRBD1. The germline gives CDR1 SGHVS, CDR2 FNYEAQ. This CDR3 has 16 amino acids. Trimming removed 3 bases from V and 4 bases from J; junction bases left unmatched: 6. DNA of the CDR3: TGTGCCAGCAGCTTGGGGACAGGGGGCGCTGGCACTGAAGCTTTCTTT. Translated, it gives CASSLGTGGAGTEAFF.

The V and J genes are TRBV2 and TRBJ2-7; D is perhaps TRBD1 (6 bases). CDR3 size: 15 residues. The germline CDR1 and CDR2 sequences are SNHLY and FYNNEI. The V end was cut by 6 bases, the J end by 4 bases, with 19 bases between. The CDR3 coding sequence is TGTGCCAGCAGCTTGGGATCAGGGGCATTTTACGAGCAGTACTTC. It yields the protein CASSLGSGAFYEQYF.

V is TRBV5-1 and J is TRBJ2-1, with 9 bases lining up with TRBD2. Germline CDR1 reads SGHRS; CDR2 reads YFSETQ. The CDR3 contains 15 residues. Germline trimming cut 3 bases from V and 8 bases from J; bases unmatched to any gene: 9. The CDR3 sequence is CASSSTGTSSHEQFF. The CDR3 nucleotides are TGCGCCAGCAGCTCGACCGGGACTAGCTCCCATGAGCAGTTCTTC.

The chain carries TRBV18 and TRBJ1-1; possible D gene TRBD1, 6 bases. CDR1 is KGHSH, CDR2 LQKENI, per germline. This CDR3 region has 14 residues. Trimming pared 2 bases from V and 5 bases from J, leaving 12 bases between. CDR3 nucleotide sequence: TGTGCCAGCTCACCATTAGGGGGAGGGACTGAAGCTTTCTTT. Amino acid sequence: CASSPLGGGTEAFF.

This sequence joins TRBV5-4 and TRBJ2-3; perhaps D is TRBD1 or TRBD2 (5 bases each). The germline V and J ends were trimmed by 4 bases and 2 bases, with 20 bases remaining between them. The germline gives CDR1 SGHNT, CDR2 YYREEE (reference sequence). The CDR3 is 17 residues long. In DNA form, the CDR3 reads TGTGCCAGCAGCCAGGGACGACTCGGCTCCCTCACAGATACGCAGTATTTT. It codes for CASSQGRLGSLTDTQYF.

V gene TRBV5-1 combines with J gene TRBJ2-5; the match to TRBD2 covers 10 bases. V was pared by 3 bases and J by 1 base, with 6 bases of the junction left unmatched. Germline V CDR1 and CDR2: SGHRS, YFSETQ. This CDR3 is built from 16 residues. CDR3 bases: TGCGCCAGCAGCTCGTTTAGCGGGGGGATCCAAGAGACCCAGTACTTC. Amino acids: CASSSFSGGIQETQYF.

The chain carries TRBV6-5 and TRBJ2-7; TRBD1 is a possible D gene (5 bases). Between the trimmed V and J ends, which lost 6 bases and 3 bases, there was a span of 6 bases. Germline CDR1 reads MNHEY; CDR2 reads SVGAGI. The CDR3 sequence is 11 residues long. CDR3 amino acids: CASRGVYEQYF. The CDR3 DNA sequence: TGTGCCAGCAGAGGGGTCTACGAGCAGTACTTC.

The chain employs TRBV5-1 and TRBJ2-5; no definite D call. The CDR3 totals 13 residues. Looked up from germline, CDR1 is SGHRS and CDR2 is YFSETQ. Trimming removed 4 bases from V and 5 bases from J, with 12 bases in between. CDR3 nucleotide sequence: TGCGCCAGCAGCAATCCCTCCGGGGAGACCCAGTACTTC. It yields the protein CASSNPSGETQYF.

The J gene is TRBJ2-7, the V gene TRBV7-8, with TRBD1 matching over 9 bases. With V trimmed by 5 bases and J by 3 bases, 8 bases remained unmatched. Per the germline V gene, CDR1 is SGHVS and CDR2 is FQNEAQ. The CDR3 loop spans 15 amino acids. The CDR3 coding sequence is TGTGCCAGCAGCCGGAACCGGGACAGGGTCTACGAGCAGTACTTC. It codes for CASSRNRDRVYEQYF.

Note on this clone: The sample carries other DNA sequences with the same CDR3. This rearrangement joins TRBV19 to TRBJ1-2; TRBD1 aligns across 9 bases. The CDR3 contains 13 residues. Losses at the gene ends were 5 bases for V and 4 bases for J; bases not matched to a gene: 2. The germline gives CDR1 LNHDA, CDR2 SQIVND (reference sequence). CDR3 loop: CASSRDRVYGYTF. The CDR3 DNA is TGTGCCAGTAGTCGGGACAGGGTCTATGGCTACACCTTC.

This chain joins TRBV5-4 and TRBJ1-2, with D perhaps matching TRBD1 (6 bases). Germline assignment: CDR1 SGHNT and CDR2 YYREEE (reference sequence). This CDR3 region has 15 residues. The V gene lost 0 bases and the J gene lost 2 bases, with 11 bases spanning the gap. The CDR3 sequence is CASSLAGVLNYGYTF. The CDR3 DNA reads TGTGCCAGCAGCTTGGCAGGGGTTCTGAACTATGGCTACACCTTC.

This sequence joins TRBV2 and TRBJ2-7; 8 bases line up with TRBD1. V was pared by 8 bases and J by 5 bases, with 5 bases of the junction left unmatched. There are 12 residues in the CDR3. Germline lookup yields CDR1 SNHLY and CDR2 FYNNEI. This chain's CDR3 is CASRQGQNEQYF. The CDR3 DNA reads TGTGCCAGCCGACAGGGGCAGAACGAGCAGTACTTC.

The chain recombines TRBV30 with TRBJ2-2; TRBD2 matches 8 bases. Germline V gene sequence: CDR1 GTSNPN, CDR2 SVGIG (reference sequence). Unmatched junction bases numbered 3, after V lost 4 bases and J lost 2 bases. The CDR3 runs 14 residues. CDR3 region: CAWTSGPNTGELFF. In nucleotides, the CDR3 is TGTGCCTGGACTAGCGGGCCAAACACCGGGGAGCTGTTTTTT. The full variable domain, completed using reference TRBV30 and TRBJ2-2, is SQTIHQWPATLVQPVGSPLSLECTVEGTSNPNLYWYRQAAGRGLQLLFYSVGIGQISSEVPQNLSASRPQDRQFILSSKKLLLSDSGFYLCAWTSGPNTGELFFGEGSRLTVL.

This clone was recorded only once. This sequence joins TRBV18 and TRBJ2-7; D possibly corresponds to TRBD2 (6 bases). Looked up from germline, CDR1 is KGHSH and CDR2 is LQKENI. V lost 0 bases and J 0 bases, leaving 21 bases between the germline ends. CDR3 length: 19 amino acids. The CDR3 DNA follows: TGTGCCAGCTCACCACCTAACAGCGTGGCGGGGCCGGGCTCCTACGAGCAGTACTTC. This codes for CASSPPNSVAGPGSYEQYF.

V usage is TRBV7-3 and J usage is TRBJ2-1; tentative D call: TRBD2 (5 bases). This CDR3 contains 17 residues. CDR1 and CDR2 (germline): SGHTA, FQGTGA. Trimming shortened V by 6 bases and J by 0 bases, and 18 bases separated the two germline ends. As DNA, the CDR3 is TGTGCCAGCAGTGGCCGCCCGGGGATGAGCTCCTACAATGAGCAGTTCTTC. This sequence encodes CASSGRPGMSSYNEQFF. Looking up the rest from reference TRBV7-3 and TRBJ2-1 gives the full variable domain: GAGVSQTPSNKVTEKGKYVELRCDPISGHTALYWYRQSLGQGPEFLIYFQGTGAADDSGLPNDRFFAVRPEGSVSTLKIQRTERGDSAVYLCASSGRPGMSSYNEQFFGPGTRLTVL.

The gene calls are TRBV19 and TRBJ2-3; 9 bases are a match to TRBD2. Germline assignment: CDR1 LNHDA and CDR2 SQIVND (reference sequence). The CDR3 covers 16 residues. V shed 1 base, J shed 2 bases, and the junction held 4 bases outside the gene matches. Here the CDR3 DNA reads TGTGCCAGTAGTATAGGGCTAGCGGGGCACACAGATACGCAGTATTTT. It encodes CASSIGLAGHTDTQYF. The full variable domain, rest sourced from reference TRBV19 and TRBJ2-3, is DGGITQSPKYLFRKEGQNVTLSCEQNLNHDAMYWYRQDPGQGLRLIYYSQIVNDFQKGDIAEGYSVSREKKESFPLTVTSAQKNPTAFYLCASSIGLAGHTDTQYFGPGTRLTVL.